The 28 T cell receptor beta chains below all came from one sample that was sequenced in a study of shared clonotypes between healthy human individuals. It was CD45RO-negative cells, positively selected for CCR7, that made up naive CD8 cells, with terminally differentiated effector memory CD45RA+ cells excluded. The data were produced by immunoSEQ multiplex PCR, yet TCRdb's version contains in-frame clones alone and is incomplete. The sample contains about 1,800,000 clones, around 96% of which appear only once. Sample: naive CD8+ T cells sorted from blood. The receptors originated from a man aged 18 to 30 in good health.

The chain carries TRBV6-1 and TRBJ2-7; the D is unclear. The V end was cut by 3 bases, the J end by 1 base, with 7 bases between. The CDR3 extends over 13 amino acids. Germline CDR1 and CDR2: MNHNS and SASEGT. The DNA of the CDR3 is TGTGCCAGCAGTGACTCTGTTTCCTACGAGCAGTACTTC. It translates to CASSDSVSYEQYF.

The chain combines TRBV2 with TRBJ1-2; 8 nucleotides line up with TRBD1. Germline CDR1 reads SNHLY; CDR2 reads FYNNEI. Trimming took 2 bases from V and 4 from J; bases not matched to a gene: 9. The CDR3 extends over 16 amino acids. The CDR3 nucleotides read TGTGCCAGCAGTGAAATCCCAGGGGGCGCGACCTATGGCTACACCTTC. Translated, it gives CASSEIPGGATYGYTF.

The gene calls are TRBV11-2 and TRBJ2-5; D might be TRBD1 or TRBD2, each matching 5 bases. V was cut by 0 bases and J by 3 bases, with 11 bases left in between. This CDR3 is built from 15 residues. Germline V lookup: CDR1 SGHAT, CDR2 FQNNGV. DNA of the CDR3: TGTGCCAGCAGCTTAGATGGGGACCCCGAAGAGACCCAGTACTTC. This sequence encodes CASSLDGDPEETQYF. Full variable domain (rest looked up from reference TRBV11-2 and TRBJ2-5): EAGVAQSPRYKIIEKRQSVAFWCNPISGHATLYWYQQILGQGPKLLIQFQNNGVVDDSQLPKDRFSAERLKGVDSTLKIQPAKLEDSAVYLCASSLDGDPEETQYFGPGTRLLVL.

On this clone itself: The same CDR3 is also encoded by other DNA sequences in this sample. The rearrangement joins TRBV6-5 to TRBJ2-1; 7 nucleotides agree with TRBD1. V shed 4 bases, J shed 0 bases, and the junction held 3 bases outside the gene matches. Germline CDR1 and CDR2: MNHEY and SVGAGI. There are 15 residues in the CDR3. As DNA, the CDR3 is TGTGCCAGCAGTTTAGGGACAGTCTCCTACAATGAGCAGTTCTTC. The encoded protein is CASSLGTVSYNEQFF.

DNA for the CDR3: TGTGCCTGGAGTGCAACTAGCGGGAACTACAATGAGCAGTTCTTC. Translation gives CAWSATSGNYNEQFF. V is TRBV30 and J is TRBJ2-1; the match to TRBD2 covers 10 bases. Per the germline V gene, CDR1 is GTSNPN and CDR2 is SVGIG (reference sequence). V gave up 1 base and J gave up 3 bases; unmatched junction bases: 3. This CDR3 spans 15 amino acids.

This sequence joins TRBV27 and TRBJ2-2, with 8 bases that match TRBD1. CDR3 length: 15 residues. Germline assignment: CDR1 MNHEY and CDR2 SMNVEV (reference sequence). J lost 3 bases, V lost 8 bases, and 8 bases had no gene match. CDR3 nucleotides: TGTGCCAGCTGTGCAGGGGGCCGGGACACCGGGGAGCTGTTTTTT. This translates into CASCAGGRDTGELFF.

V and J are TRBV28 and TRBJ2-5; D not certain. Trimming removed 3 bases at V and 5 bases at J, with 10 bases between. This CDR3 contains 13 residues. Looked up from germline, CDR1 is MDHEN and CDR2 is SYDVKM. The CDR3 here is CASSFGTSETQYF. CDR3 bases: TGTGCCAGCAGTTTTGGTACAAGTGAGACCCAGTACTTC.

V and J are TRBV11-2 and TRBJ2-7; D gene unclear. Looked up from germline, CDR1 is SGHAT and CDR2 is FQNNGV. The CDR3 length is 14 residues. V was shortened by 5 bases and J by 1 base, with 12 bases between the two germline ends. In DNA, the CDR3 is TGTGCCAGCAGCACCTTGACGGATTCCTACGAGCAGTACTTC. This gives the protein CASSTLTDSYEQYF.

V is TRBV19 and J is TRBJ1-2; TRBD1 aligns across 12 bases. The trim removed 5 bases at V and 4 bases at J, leaving 20 bases unmatched. The CDR3 covers 20 residues. Germline CDR1 and CDR2: LNHDA and SQIVND (reference sequence). The CDR3 reads CASSPLHPGQGASWAYGYTF. The CDR3 DNA reads TGTGCCAGTAGTCCCCTACATCCGGGACAGGGGGCGTCTTGGGCCTATGGCTACACCTTC.

The chain couples TRBV19 to TRBJ2-7; D is tentatively TRBD1 or TRBD2 (7 bases each). Trimming removed 5 bases from V and 5 bases from J, with 28 bases in between. The CDR3 length is 18 residues. Per the germline V gene, CDR1 is LNHDA and CDR2 is SQIVND (reference sequence). DNA of the CDR3: TGTGCCAGTAGTGTCGCCTGGGGAGGGGGCTATTGGGGGAACGAGCAGTACTTC. Translating gives CASSVAWGGGYWGNEQYF. Full variable domain (remainder filled in from reference TRBV19 and TRBJ2-7): DGGITQSPKYLFRKEGQNVTLSCEQNLNHDAMYWYRQDPGQGLRLIYYSQIVNDFQKGDIAEGYSVSREKKESFPLTVTSAQKNPTAFYLCASSVAWGGGYWGNEQYFGPGTRLTVT.

CDR3: CASSTTYPGTENYGYTF. DNA for the CDR3: TGTGCCAGCAGTACGACCTACCCCGGGACAGAAAACTATGGCTACACCTTC. The chain joins TRBV27 to TRBJ1-2; the match to TRBD1 covers 7 bases. Germline loops: CDR1 MNHEY, CDR2 SMNVEV (reference sequence). After removal of 5 bases from V and 2 bases from J, the junction contained 14 bases not matched to a gene. This CDR3 is 17 amino acids long.

V gene TRBV6-1 combines with J gene TRBJ2-5; no clear D. Germline CDR1 and CDR2: MNHNS and SASEGT. CDR3 size: 17 residues. The V gene lost 3 bases and the J gene lost 4 bases, with 21 bases spanning the gap. CDR3 nucleotide sequence: TGTGCCAGCAGTGATATAGCCGGTTCTCCCGGGCGAGAGACCCAGTACTTC. Amino acids: CASSDIAGSPGRETQYF.

V gene TRBV18 combines with J gene TRBJ2-3; 9 bases fit TRBD2. Trimming removed 5 bases from V and 3 bases from J; junction bases left unmatched: 15. CDR1 is KGHSH and CDR2 is LQKENI in the germline V gene. The CDR3 has 18 residues. The CDR3: CASSNRIELAGETDTQYF. In nucleotides, the CDR3 is TGTGCCAGCTCAAACCGAATCGAGTTAGCGGGAGAGACAGATACGCAGTATTTT.

In regard to this clone: The identical CDR3 is also encoded by other nucleotide sequences in the sample. This chain uses TRBV6-1 with TRBJ1-1; a weak D match, TRBD1 (6 bases). V lost 3 bases and J 2 bases, leaving 10 bases between the germline ends. Germline loops: CDR1 MNHNS, CDR2 SASEGT. CDR3 length: 14 amino acids. The CDR3 region has the DNA TGTGCCAGCAGTGACCGGGGGCCAAACACTGAAGCTTTCTTT. Residues: CASSDRGPNTEAFF.

V is TRBV11-2 and J is TRBJ1-6; 12 bases agree with TRBD1. Germline loops: CDR1 SGHAT, CDR2 FQNNGV. The CDR3 runs 18 residues. The V segment lost 1 base and the J segment 4 bases; nucleotides outside the gene matches: 5. CDR3 sequence: CASSLGGTGGEYNSPLHF. The DNA of the CDR3 is TGTGCCAGCAGCTTAGGAGGGACAGGGGGCGAATATAATTCACCCCTCCACTTT.

The gene calls are TRBV7-2 and TRBJ2-7; 10 bases agree with TRBD2. There are 18 residues in the CDR3. V trimming: 3 bases; J trimming: 3 bases; junction bases outside the gene matches: 14. Germline CDR1 and CDR2: SGHTA and FQGNSA. The CDR3 loop reads CASSFGMSGLAGVYEQYF. CDR3 in DNA: TGTGCCAGCAGCTTCGGAATGAGCGGGCTAGCGGGGGTCTACGAGCAGTACTTC.

This rearrangement joins TRBV7-9 to TRBJ2-7; D not certain. V shed 7 bases and J shed 4 bases, with 20 bases lying between them. CDR1 SEHNR and CDR2 FQNEAQ come from the germline V gene (reference sequence). The CDR3 has 15 residues. For the CDR3, the DNA is TGTGCCAGCACCTTTAAGTCTGGCAGAGAATACGAGCAGTACTTC. Residues: CASTFKSGREYEQYF.

This chain connects TRBV6-5 to TRBJ2-1; no definite D call. Looked up from germline, CDR1 is MNHEY and CDR2 is SVGAGI. V was cut by 2 bases and J by 10 bases, with 9 bases left in between. The CDR3 extends over 12 amino acids. In DNA form, the CDR3 reads TGTGCCAGCAGTTACCCCAGCCAAGAGCAGTTCTTC. This translates into CASSYPSQEQFF.

The CDR3 protein is CASSSGTSDYEQYF. DNA for the CDR3: TGTGCCAGCAGCTCCGGGACTAGCGACTACGAGCAGTACTTC. The gene calls are TRBV5-6 and TRBJ2-7; 10 bases are a match to TRBD2. CDR1 is SGHDT and CDR2 is YYEEEE in the germline V gene. Trimming removed 3 bases from V and 3 bases from J; junction bases left unmatched: 3. The CDR3 totals 14 residues.

This clone has just one count. The chain is built from TRBV5-1 and TRBJ2-3; TRBD2 is a possible D gene (6 bases). Trimming removed 1 base at V and 5 bases at J, with 17 bases between. The CDR3 loop spans 16 amino acids. The germline CDR1 and CDR2 sequences are SGHRS and YFSETQ. For the CDR3, the DNA is TGCGCCAGCAGCTTGCCCAAGGAGGGAGGTGTAGATACGCAGTATTTT. The encoded protein is CASSLPKEGGVDTQYF.

The J gene is TRBJ2-1, the V gene TRBV19; a possible D gene is TRBD2 (6 bases). The germline V gene encodes CDR1 LNHDA and CDR2 SQIVND (reference sequence). The CDR3 runs 12 residues. Trimming took 6 bases from V and 9 from J, leaving 12 bases between them. The CDR3 sequence is CASSGGGSEQFF. In DNA, the CDR3 is TGTGCCAGTAGCGGGGGAGGTTCTGAGCAGTTCTTC.

The chain uses TRBV29-1 and TRBJ2-5; 7 nucleotides align to TRBD2. With the DNA end fitting TRBJ2-7 better, the J assignment may be wrong. The CDR3 has 15 amino acids. Germline CDR1 SQVTM, CDR2 ANQGSEA. The CDR3 reads CSVELREAEDYEQYF. The CDR3, as DNA: TGCAGCGTTGAGCTCCGGGAGGCCGAGGACTACGAGCAGTACTTC.

The CDR3 is CASSLRQGFDTEAFF. CDR3 DNA: TGTGCCAGCAGCTTACGTCAGGGTTTTGACACTGAAGCTTTCTTT. This chain uses TRBV7-9 with TRBJ1-1, with D possibly matching TRBD1 (5 bases). Germline values: CDR1 SEHNR, CDR2 FQNEAQ (reference sequence). This CDR3 comprises 15 residues. The V gene lost 2 bases and the J gene lost 3 bases, with 13 bases spanning the gap. Based on the CDR3 plus reference TRBV7-9 and TRBJ1-1, the full variable domain is DTGVSQNPRHKITKRGQNVTFRCDPISEHNRLYWYRQTLGQGPEFLTYFQNEAQLEKSRLLSDRFSAERPKGSFSTLEIQRTEQGDSAMYLCASSLRQGFDTEAFFGQGTRLTVV.

The chain has TRBV4-1 and TRBJ2-7, with D maybe TRBD1 (5 bases). Germline V gene sequence: CDR1 MGHRA, CDR2 YSYEKL. Trimming cost V 4 bases and J 2 bases, with 9 bases left between them. The CDR3 runs 13 residues. CDR3 in amino acids: CASSPRTPYEQYF. CDR3 coding DNA: TGCGCCAGCAGCCCACGGACACCCTACGAGCAGTACTTC.

This chain joins TRBV11-1 and TRBJ2-3, with 13 bases that match TRBD2. The CDR3 loop spans 16 amino acids. The germline V gene has CDR1 SGHAT and CDR2 FQDESV (reference sequence). V shed 5 bases, J shed 4 bases, and the junction held 6 bases outside the gene matches. CDR3 DNA sequence: TGTGCCAGCAGCCTACTAGCGGGGGGGATCGCAGATACGCAGTATTTT. This sequence encodes CASSLLAGGIADTQYF.

This rearrangement joins TRBV4-3 to TRBJ2-1; D perhaps matches TRBD2 (5 bases). The V and J ends lost 4 bases and 5 bases respectively, with 12 bases between them. The CDR3 loop spans 14 amino acids. CDR1 LGHNA and CDR2 YSLEER come from the germline V gene. CDR3 nucleotides: TGCGCCAGCAGCCCTTATGGTAGCGACAATGAGCAGTTCTTC. It specifies CASSPYGSDNEQFF.

The chain uses TRBV13 and TRBJ2-5, with 10 bases identical to TRBD1. CDR1 and CDR2 (germline): PRHDT, FYEKMQ (reference sequence). The CDR3 sequence is 17 residues long. The trim removed 0 bases at V and 4 bases at J, leaving 8 bases unmatched. CDR3 nucleotide sequence: TGTGCCAGCAGCTTAGGCCTGGGACAGGGGTTGGCAGAGACCCAGTACTTC. Amino acid sequence: CASSLGLGQGLAETQYF.

J is TRBJ2-7 and V is TRBV4-1; the D gene is possibly TRBD2 (5 bases). CDR3 length: 16 amino acids. CDR1 is MGHRA, CDR2 YSYEKL, per germline. With 0 bases removed from V and 0 bases from J, the gap between germline ends came to 12 bases. The CDR3 region has the DNA TGCGCCAGCAGCCAAGACGAGGGTCCTTTCTCCTACGAGCAGTACTTC. Encoded protein: CASSQDEGPFSYEQYF.